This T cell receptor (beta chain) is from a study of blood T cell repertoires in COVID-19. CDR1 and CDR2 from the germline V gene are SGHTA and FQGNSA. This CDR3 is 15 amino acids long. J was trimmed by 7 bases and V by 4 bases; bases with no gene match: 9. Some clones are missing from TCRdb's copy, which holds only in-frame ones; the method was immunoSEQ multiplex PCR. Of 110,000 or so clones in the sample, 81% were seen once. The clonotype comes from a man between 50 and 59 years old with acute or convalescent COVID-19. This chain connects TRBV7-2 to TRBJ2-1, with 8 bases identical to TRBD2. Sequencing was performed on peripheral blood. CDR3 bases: TGTGCCAGCAGCTCCAGCCGGGAGGGCTGGAATGAGCAGTTCTTC. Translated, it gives CASSSSREGWNEQFF.